This T cell receptor beta chain was observed in a study of beta chain features in type 1 diabetes. Notes on the study in general: Insertion counts at VDJ junctions were lower in type 1 diabetes patients, who also showed more deletions there. Among patients, naive, central memory and Treg TCRB repertoires appeared more similar than among healthy donors.

There are 14 residues in the CDR3. V dropped 3 bases and J dropped 4; count of bases not matched to a gene: 3. Germline CDR1 SGHVS, CDR2 FNYEAQ. Since all of the isolated RNA was reverse transcribed, expressed TCRB transcripts were what got sequenced. Reads from naive, central memory and regulatory T cell samples averaged approximately 3.7 million. Using immunoSEQ multiplex PCR, the repertoire was profiled, and TCRdb retains in-frame clones only, with some absent. The top ten hold less than 1.5% of the sample, which has 120,000 to 150,000 clones, 8% to 13% seen once. This clone appeared once. The target antigen is unknown.

Sequenced sample: naive CD4+ T cells from blood. The chain links TRBV7-6 to TRBJ2-5, with 9 bases matching TRBD1. This clonotype originated in a man aged 18 to 30 in good health. The CDR3 DNA reads as TGTGCCAGCAGCTTTAGGACAGGGGCAGAGACCCAGTACTTC. It codes for CASSFRTGAETQYF.